This T cell receptor beta chain was documented in a study of blood T cell repertoires in COVID-19. Trimming took 0 bases from V and 4 from J, leaving 19 bases between them. CDR3 length equals 17 residues. From germline, CDR1 is GTSNPN and CDR2 SVGIG (reference sequence). Measured with immunoSEQ multiplex PCR; TCRdb has only the in-frame clones, and not every one. Here the sample spans around 200,000 clones, around 82% being singletons. Sample: peripheral blood. This chain connects TRBV30 to TRBJ1-3; weak D call: TRBD1 (6 bases). This TCR came from a man aged 35 to 55 with active or convalescent COVID-19. The CDR3, as DNA: TGTGCCTGGAGTGTACACTGGGGTGGGGACACAGGAAACACCATATATTTT. Its protein product is CAWSVHWGGDTGNTIYF. Drawing the rest from reference TRBV30 and TRBJ1-3, the complete variable domain is SQTIHQWPATLVQPVGSPLSLECTVEGTSNPNLYWYRQAAGRGLQLLFYSVGIGQISSEVPQNLSASRPQDRQFILSSKKLLLSDSGFYLCAWSVHWGGDTGNTIYFGEGSWLTVV.